Listed below are T cell receptor beta chains from one sample, sequenced in a study of T cell responses to AZD1222 COVID-19 vaccine. The method was immunoSEQ multiplex PCR; TCRdb's version includes in-frame clones alone and lacks a portion of them. The sample lists around 100,000 clones, about 86% occurring once. The source was peripheral blood, collected on day 0 of AZD1222 vaccination. The receptors were gathered from an adult in good health. Both conserved end residues are part of each CDR3. Fields, in order: CDR3 DNA, CDR3 protein, J gene, V gene, D gene, clone size. D genes are given only for firm matches. Clone size is not always given. Where it is, it says once, few, many or a class for expanded clones.

TGCAGCGTGGTGCTCGGGCTGGCGATGAACACTGAAGCTTTCTTT CSVVLGLAMNTEAFF TRBJ1-1 TRBV29-1 . .
TGTGCCAGTACCAGGGCGGCAGGGGATCAGCCCCAGCATTTT CASTRAAGDQPQHF TRBJ1-5 TRBV6-5 . .
TGTGCCAGCAGTAGGCAGGGGGGACTATTAAAGGACACTGAAGCTTTCTTT CASSRQGGLLKDTEAFF TRBJ1-1 TRBV19 TRBD1 .
TGTGCCAGTAGTATAGAAGGGGAGTATGGCTACACCTTC CASSIEGEYGYTF TRBJ1-2 TRBV19 . .
TGCGCCAGCAGCTTGGGACTAGCCACAGATACGCAGTATTTT CASSLGLATDTQYF TRBJ2-3 TRBV5-1 TRBD2 .
TGCGCCAGCAGTCAATTTCGGGCCTACGAGCAGTACTTC CASSQFRAYEQYF TRBJ2-7 TRBV23-1 . .
TGTGCCAGCAGCGTAACCGGGACTAGCGGGAAGCCAGATACGCAGTATTTT CASSVTGTSGKPDTQYF TRBJ2-3 TRBV11-2 TRBD2 few
TGTGCCAGCAGCCCGTTGGGGGGGTTAGCCGGGGAGCTGTTTTTT CASSPLGGLAGELFF TRBJ2-2 TRBV7-2 TRBD2 .
TGCAGCGTTGTATGGGGGTGGGATCAGCCCCAGCATTTT CSVVWGWDQPQHF TRBJ1-5 TRBV29-1 . once
TGTGCCAGTGGCCCCGGGACAGGGGGACTGAACACTGAAGCTTTCTTT CASGPGTGGLNTEAFF TRBJ1-1 TRBV19 TRBD1 few
TGTGCCAGCAGCGCGGGACAGGGAGGCTACGAGCAGTACTTC CASSAGQGGYEQYF TRBJ2-7 TRBV7-2 TRBD1 .
TGTGCCACCAGTCGACCTGGGGGGGAGACCCAGTACTTC CATSRPGGETQYF TRBJ2-5 TRBV24-1 . .
TGTGCCAGCAGTTTATTAAATGAGGGGAGAGGGGGCTACACCTTC CASSLLNEGRGGYTF TRBJ1-2 TRBV28 . .
TGTGCCAGCAGCCCTGAATGGGGGAACACTGAAGCTTTCTTT CASSPEWGNTEAFF TRBJ1-1 TRBV5-4 . .
TGTGCCTGGAGAGAAGGGAGCACTGAAGCTTTCTTT CAWREGSTEAFF TRBJ1-1 TRBV30 . .
TGCGCCAGCAGGGCCTCCGGGACACCGAACACCGGGGAGCTGTTTTTT CASRASGTPNTGELFF TRBJ2-2 TRBV5-1 . .
TGCGCCAGCAGCTTGGGGGTAGCTAATGAAAAACTGTTTTTT CASSLGVANEKLFF TRBJ1-4 TRBV5-1 . .
TGCGCCAGCAGTGCAGCGGGAGTTTCAGATACGCAGTATTTT CASSAAGVSDTQYF TRBJ2-3 TRBV5-1 TRBD2 .
TGTGCCAGCAGTTATTCTGCAGCGGTTAAGCTGTTTTTT CASSYSAAVKLFF TRBJ2-2 TRBV6-2/TRBV6-3 . .
TGTGCCAGCAGCCGGGACAGGGAAAGTGGCTACACCTTC CASSRDRESGYTF TRBJ1-2 TRBV6-2/TRBV6-3 TRBD1 .
TGCGCCAGCAGCTTGGACCCTTGGTCACCCCTCCACTTT CASSLDPWSPLHF TRBJ1-6 TRBV5-1 . .
TGTGCCAGCAGCTTAGAACTGGGGGGATCGTCCTACAATGAGCAGTTCTTC CASSLELGGSSYNEQFF TRBJ2-1 TRBV11-2 . .
TGTGCCAGCAGCGTAAGACTAGGGGGTGATCAGTTCTTC CASSVRLGGDQFF TRBJ2-1 TRBV2 . .
TGTGCCAGCAGCCAGGGAGGGGCAGGGGGTAGCGATGGCTACACCTTC CASSQGGAGGSDGYTF TRBJ1-2 TRBV3-1/TRBV3-2 TRBD1 .
TGTGCCAGCAGCCGGGGGGGCGGACAGGGGAGACACTATGGCTACACCTTC CASSRGGGQGRHYGYTF TRBJ1-2 TRBV3-1/TRBV3-2 TRBD1 .
TGTGCCAGCAGCTTAGAGGGCAGGGGGCATCGTAAAACTAACTATGGCTACACCTTC CASSLEGRGHRKTNYGYTF TRBJ1-2 TRBV7-2 TRBD1 .
TGTGCCAGCAGCTTACAGGGACAGTTCCAAGAGACCCAGTACTTC CASSLQGQFQETQYF TRBJ2-5 TRBV13 TRBD1 once
TGTGCCAGCGGTGGGGGTCTTAGCACAGATACGCAGTATTTT CASGGGLSTDTQYF TRBJ2-3 TRBV2 . .
TGTGCCAGCAGCTTAGATCAAGGAGGATCGGTAGTCTACAATGAGCAGTTCTTC CASSLDQGGSVVYNEQFF TRBJ2-1 TRBV11-3 . .
TGTGCCAGCTCACCAAGCAGAGTGGGGGATCAGCCCCAGCATTTT CASSPSRVGDQPQHF TRBJ1-5 TRBV18 . .
TGTGCCAGCAGTTACTCGATCGGGCGGGCCTACGAGCAGTACTTC CASSYSIGRAYEQYF TRBJ2-7 TRBV6-5 . .
TGCGCCAGCAGCCCCGGACTAGCGGGAGCAGACAATGAGCAGTTCTTC CASSPGLAGADNEQFF TRBJ2-1 TRBV5-1 TRBD2 few
TGTGCCAGCAGCGCGACAGGTGTTAATGAAAAACTGTTTTTT CASSATGVNEKLFF TRBJ1-4 TRBV6-2/TRBV6-3 . few
TGTGCCAGCAATTTAGCCGGGACAGGAATCTATGGCTACACCTTC CASNLAGTGIYGYTF TRBJ1-2 TRBV28 TRBD1 .
TGTGCCAGCAACGGACAAGGATTCGTAGGAGCTTTCTTT CASNGQGFVGAFF TRBJ1-1 TRBV28 . .
TGTGCCAGCAGGGAGGGGCAGGGCTGGACAGATACGCAGTATTTT CASREGQGWTDTQYF TRBJ2-3 TRBV6-5 . .
TGTGCCAGCAGCTTATCTGGGAGGCATGAAAAACTGTTTTTT CASSLSGRHEKLFF TRBJ1-4 TRBV7-6 . .
TGTGCCAGCAGTTATGGGTTTGAGACCCAGTACTTC CASSYGFETQYF TRBJ2-5 TRBV6-6 . .
TGTGCCAGCAGCCCACACGACAGGAGGAACACCATATATTTT CASSPHDRRNTIYF TRBJ1-3 TRBV3-1/TRBV3-2 . .
TGTGCCAGCAGCCAAGCGGTGAGGATCGTAGCGGGGGAGACCCAGTACTTC CASSQAVRIVAGETQYF TRBJ2-5 TRBV3-1/TRBV3-2 TRBD2 .
TGTGCCAGCAGCGTAGGCATGTCGTCTAGCGGGAATTACGGGGAGCTGTTTTTT CASSVGMSSSGNYGELFF TRBJ2-2 TRBV9 TRBD2 .
TGTGCCAGCAGCGCCGCTGGACCCGTCTATGGCTACACCTTC CASSAAGPVYGYTF TRBJ1-2 TRBV5-4 . .
TGTGCCACCAGTGATTTGTCCGGGACAGGGGGTTTCAATGAGCAGTTCTTC CATSDLSGTGGFNEQFF TRBJ2-1 TRBV24-1 TRBD1 .
TGCGCCAGCAGCCATTCCCCCGGGACCTATGGCTACACCTTC CASSHSPGTYGYTF TRBJ1-2 TRBV5-1 . .
TGTGCCAGCAGTTACAGGGGAGCGAAGGGGCCTTCCGGCTACACCTTC CASSYRGAKGPSGYTF TRBJ1-2 TRBV6-5 . .
TGTGCCAGCAGCTTGGACAGTAATTCACCCCTCCACTTT CASSLDSNSPLHF TRBJ1-6 TRBV5-4 . once
TGTGCCACCACGGGCGGGATACGCTCTGGGGCCAACGTCCTGACTTTC CATTGGIRSGANVLTF TRBJ2-6 TRBV6-6 . .
TGTGCCAGCAGTGGGGGAACAGGGGGTTATCAGCCCCAGCATTTT CASSGGTGGYQPQHF TRBJ1-5 TRBV28 TRBD1 .
TGTGCCAGCACCCGGGCCCCATATAGCAATCAGCCCCAGCATTTT CASTRAPYSNQPQHF TRBJ1-5 TRBV6-5 . .
TGTGCCAGCAGTTCGGTCAGCACTGGAAACACCATATATTTT CASSSVSTGNTIYF TRBJ1-3 TRBV6-5 . .
TGTGCCAGCAGCTTAAGGGGACAGGGGGTCGACATTCAGTACTTC CASSLRGQGVDIQYF TRBJ2-4 TRBV11-2 TRBD1 .
TGTGCCAGTAGATATCGGGCGTTGACCGGGGAGCTGTTTTTT CASRYRALTGELFF TRBJ2-2 TRBV19 . .
TGTGCCAGCAGCTTAGCGGGCAGCACAGATACGCAGTATTTT CASSLAGSTDTQYF TRBJ2-3 TRBV11-1 . .